This T cell receptor beta chain was captured by sequencing in a study of T cells in Graves' hyperthyroidism and ophthalmopathy. As for the study in general: Staff took peripheral blood when the initial diagnosis was made, before any treatment began. Study-wide results and limits: Blood samples included most of the expanded thyroid clonotypes exceeding 0.001.

This clonotype appeared many times. Its antigen is undetermined. The CDR3 consists of 15 residues. V lost 1 base and J 0 bases, leaving 10 bases between the germline ends. CDR1 and CDR2 from the germline V gene are DFQATT and SNEGSKA (reference sequence). Amplification of TCR beta CDR3 regions was performed using RNA transcripts as template. HTBI primers were the set used in a first-round RT-PCR of the TCR CDR3. In TCRdb, the multiplex PCR reads were re-called with MiXCR into one record per CDR3 protein. The table has around 540,000 distinct CDR3 sequences, about 16% seen once. This chain uses TRBV20-1 with TRBJ1-5; the D is unclear. Sequences were obtained from blood. This sequence was found in a woman in her twenties or thirties with Graves' ophthalmopathy. CDR3 residues: CSARAGLPSNQPQHF. The CDR3 DNA sequence: TGCAGTGCTAGAGCTGGACTGCCTAGCAATCAGCCCCAGCATTTT.